These 11 T cell receptor beta chains were sequenced from one sample in a study of control samples from healthy donors and cancer patients. The table came from immunoSEQ multiplex PCR; TCRdb's copy has only in-frame clones and leaves some out. The sample has 150,000 to 200,000 clones; around 94% are singletons. The sequenced sample was blood. The receptor set was obtained from a woman aged 18-35 years in good health.

The CDR3 reads CASSEDGGREAFF. DNA for the CDR3: TGTGCCAGCAGTGAAGACGGGGGGCGCGAAGCTTTCTTT. V gene TRBV2 combines with J gene TRBJ1-1; D is possibly TRBD1 (6 bases). CDR3 length: 13 residues. Germline assignment: CDR1 SNHLY and CDR2 FYNNEI. With 1 base removed from V and 8 bases from J, the gap between germline ends came to 11 bases.

The gene calls are TRBV6-2 or TRBV6-3 and TRBJ2-1; D possibly corresponds to TRBD2 (5 bases). This CDR3 has 18 amino acids. V lost 0 bases and J 7 bases, leaving 22 bases between the germline ends. Germline V gene data show CDR1 as MNHEY and CDR2 as SVGEGT. The CDR3 region has the DNA TGTGCCAGCAGTTACTCGATGGTCCGGCTAGCCACGGAGAATGAGCAGTTCTTC. Its translation: CASSYSMVRLATENEQFF.

This clone is a singleton in its sample. This chain connects TRBV5-6 to TRBJ1-6; the D is unclear. CDR1 is SGHDT and CDR2 is YYEEEE in the germline V gene. V was shortened by 3 bases and J by 0 bases, with 10 bases between the two germline ends. The CDR3 is made up of 16 amino acids. This CDR3 is CASSSLGGSYNSPLHF. The CDR3 coding sequence is TGTGCCAGCAGCTCTCTCGGAGGCTCCTATAATTCACCCCTCCACTTT.

J is TRBJ1-5 and V is TRBV15; possible D gene TRBD1, 5 bases. The germline CDR1 and CDR2 sequences are LNHNV and YYDKDF (reference sequence). This CDR3 contains 13 residues. Trimming stripped 4 bases from V and 5 bases from J, with 9 bases between. CDR3 in DNA: TGTGCCACCAGCACGGGGGAGGATCAGCCCCAGCATTTT. This codes for CATSTGEDQPQHF.

CDR3 bases: TGTGCCAGCAGACATAGCACAGATACGCAGTATTTT. It codes for CASRHSTDTQYF. The V gene is TRBV6-5, the J gene TRBJ2-3; no clear D gene. Trimming took off 6 bases at V and 0 bases at J, with 4 bases between the two ends. This CDR3 is built from 12 residues. Germline assignment: CDR1 MNHEY and CDR2 SVGAGI.

CDR3 in amino acids: CASSQDTIGQGGFSGNTIYF. The CDR3 coding sequence is TGCGCCAGCAGCCAAGACACGATCGGACAGGGGGGTTTCTCTGGAAACACCATATATTTT. This chain connects TRBV4-1 to TRBJ1-3, with 10 bases aligning to TRBD1. The V and J ends lost 0 bases and 0 bases, in that order; junction bases with no gene match: 11. Per the germline V gene, CDR1 is MGHRA and CDR2 is YSYEKL. CDR3 length: 20 residues.

V gene TRBV5-1 combines with J gene TRBJ2-1, with TRBD1 as a possible D gene (6 bases). The germline CDR1 and CDR2 sequences are SGHRS and YFSETQ. The ends were cut back, 4 bases at V and 4 bases at J, with 12 bases in the middle. This CDR3 comprises 14 residues. The DNA for the CDR3 is TGCGCCAGCAGCCGGACAGAATCTTACAATGAGCAGTTCTTC. Encoded protein: CASSRTESYNEQFF. Full variable domain (missing parts from reference TRBV5-1 and TRBJ2-1): KAGVTQTPRYLIKTRGQQVTLSCSPISGHRSVSWYQQTPGQGLQFLFEYFSETQRNKGNFPGRFSGRQFSNSRSEMNVSTLELGDSALYLCASSRTESYNEQFFGPGTRLTVL.

Regarding this clone: The identical CDR3 is also encoded by other nucleotide sequences in the sample. The gene calls are TRBV5-4 and TRBJ1-1; D call uncertain. Looked up from germline, CDR1 is SGHNT and CDR2 is YYREEE (reference sequence). The ends were cut back, 2 bases at V and 5 bases at J, with 4 bases in the middle. There are 11 residues in the CDR3. This CDR3 is CASSLGTEAFF. For the CDR3, the DNA is TGTGCCAGCAGCTTAGGAACTGAAGCTTTCTTT.

This sequence joins TRBV6-4 and TRBJ1-1; D unclear. From germline, CDR1 is MRHNA and CDR2 SNTAGT. V was clipped by 4 bases and J by 2 bases, with 8 bases between them. The CDR3 has 13 amino acids. The CDR3 protein is CASSVKVNTEAFF. In DNA, the CDR3 is TGTGCCAGCAGTGTCAAGGTAAACACTGAAGCTTTCTTT.

The CDR3 is CASSPFGGSSGTGGDYGYTF. CDR3 bases: TGTGCCAGCTCACCCTTCGGGGGGAGCTCCGGGACAGGGGGCGACTATGGCTACACCTTC. The chain is built from TRBV18 and TRBJ1-2; 12 bases are shared with TRBD1. J was trimmed by 3 bases and V by 3 bases; bases with no gene match: 17. This CDR3 comprises 20 residues. In germline, CDR1 is KGHSH, CDR2 LQKENI.

The chain couples TRBV5-1 to TRBJ1-1; D gene uncertain. The germline gives CDR1 SGHRS, CDR2 YFSETQ. CDR3 length equals 16 residues. V was trimmed by 4 bases and J by 1 base, leaving 17 bases between them. CDR3 in amino acids: CASSTGRGRWNTEAFF. The CDR3 DNA sequence: TGCGCCAGCAGCACCGGACGGGGAAGATGGAACACTGAAGCTTTCTTT. Filled out from reference TRBV5-1 and TRBJ1-1, the complete variable domain reads KAGVTQTPRYLIKTRGQQVTLSCSPISGHRSVSWYQQTPGQGLQFLFEYFSETQRNKGNFPGRFSGRQFSNSRSEMNVSTLELGDSALYLCASSTGRGRWNTEAFFGQGTRLTVV.